These 4 T cell receptor beta chains were all obtained from the same sample, sequenced in a study of blood T cell repertoires in COVID-19. Sequenced by immunoSEQ multiplex PCR; TCRdb stores in-frame clones only, minus some. The profile shows some 150,000 clones, about 80% of them singletons. What was sequenced was peripheral blood. These receptors came from a man aged 60 to 75 with acute or convalescent COVID-19.

This clone was seen once. The chain uses TRBV28 and TRBJ2-1, with 7 bases fitting TRBD1. CDR3 length equals 14 residues. Germline CDR1 is MDHEN and CDR2 is SYDVKM. Germline trimming cut 6 bases from V and 6 bases from J; bases unmatched to any gene: 8. The CDR3 here is CASRPGGLSNEQFF. CDR3 bases: TGTGCCAGCAGGCCAGGGGGATTAAGCAATGAGCAGTTCTTC.

The chain is built from TRBV27 and TRBJ2-1, with D tentatively TRBD2 (5 bases). Germline V gene sequence: CDR1 MNHEY, CDR2 SMNVEV (reference sequence). The V gene lost 4 bases and the J gene lost 12 bases, with 10 bases spanning the gap. The CDR3 length is 11 residues. The CDR3 loop is CASSSGIWQFF. CDR3 sequence (DNA): TGTGCCAGCAGTTCGGGGATATGGCAGTTCTTC.

The rearrangement links TRBV5-1 to TRBJ2-7; D is perhaps TRBD1 (5 bases). The germline CDR1 and CDR2 sequences are SGHRS and YFSETQ. The CDR3 covers 10 residues. CDR3 in DNA: TGCGCGGGGAATAGGGGCGAGCAGTACTTC. Translated: CAGNRGEQYF.

A single count supports this clone. CDR3 sequence: CASSRNRVAANIQYF. CDR3 nucleotides: TGTGCCAGTAGTAGAAACAGGGTTGCGGCAAACATTCAGTACTTC. V is TRBV19 and J is TRBJ2-4; the D gene is possibly TRBD1 (6 bases). The germline gives CDR1 LNHDA, CDR2 SQIVND (reference sequence). Trimming left V 4 bases short and J 6 bases short, with 16 bases between. The CDR3 has 15 amino acids.